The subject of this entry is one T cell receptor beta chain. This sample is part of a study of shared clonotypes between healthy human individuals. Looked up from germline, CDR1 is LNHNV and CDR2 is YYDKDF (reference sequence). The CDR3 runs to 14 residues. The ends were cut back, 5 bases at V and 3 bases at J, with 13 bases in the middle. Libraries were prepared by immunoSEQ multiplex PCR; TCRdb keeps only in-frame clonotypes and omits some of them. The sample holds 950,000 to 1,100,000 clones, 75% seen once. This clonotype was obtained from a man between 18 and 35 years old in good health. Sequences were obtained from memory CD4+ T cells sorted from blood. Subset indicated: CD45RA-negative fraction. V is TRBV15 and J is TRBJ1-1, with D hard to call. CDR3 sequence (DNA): TGTGCCACCAGCCTCCTGGGGAAGGACACTGAAGCTTTCTTT. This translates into CATSLLGKDTEAFF.